This T cell receptor (beta chain) was captured by sequencing in a study of shared clonotypes between healthy human individuals. Notes on the study in general: Shared clonotypes across all four donors exceeded non-shared ones in generation probability. Blood alone was sampled, and tissue repertoires likely differ.

In the CD4+ fraction, cells were divided into CD45RA+ naive and CD45RA-negative memory subsets. Libraries were prepared by immunoSEQ multiplex PCR; TCRdb keeps only in-frame clonotypes and omits some of them. The table shows 2 million to 3 million clones, with 80% to 95% occurring only once. Trimming removed 7 bases from V and 5 bases from J, with 11 bases in between. CDR1 is SNHLY and CDR2 is FYNNEI in the germline V gene. The CDR3 has 12 residues. A note on this clone: Antigen: not known.

This receptor was taken from a young man in good health. Some clones in this sample may be carry-over from other donors' samples. Material for sequencing was naive CD4+ T cells from PBMCs. Documented subset: CD45RA+ positively selected. The chain links TRBV2 to TRBJ2-5, with D perhaps matching TRBD2 (5 bases). The CDR3 protein is CASKAELETQYF. The CDR3 DNA sequence: TGTGCCAGCAAAGCGGAGCTCGAGACCCAGTACTTC.